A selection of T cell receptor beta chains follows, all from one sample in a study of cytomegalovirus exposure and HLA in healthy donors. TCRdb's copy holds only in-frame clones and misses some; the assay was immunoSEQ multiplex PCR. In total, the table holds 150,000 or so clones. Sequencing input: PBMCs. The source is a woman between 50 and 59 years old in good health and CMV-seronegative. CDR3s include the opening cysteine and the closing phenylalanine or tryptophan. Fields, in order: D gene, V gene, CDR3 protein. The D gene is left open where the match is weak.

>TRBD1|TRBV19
CASSIGTGFYEQYF
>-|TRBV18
CASSPMVASDTQYF
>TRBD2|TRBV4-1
CASSQDFGATSGRANEQFF
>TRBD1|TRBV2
CASSPGTGRTEAFF
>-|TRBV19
CASTSGQKYEQYF
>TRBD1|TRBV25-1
CASNRDSNEKLFF
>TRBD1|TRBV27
CASRGQGVIGDSPLHF
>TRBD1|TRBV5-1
CASSLPGQGYEQYF
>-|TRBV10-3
CAIRLTVSDEQYF
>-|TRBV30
CAWSVPRPTYEQYF
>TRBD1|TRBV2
CASRLDRANYGYTF
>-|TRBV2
CASSGGVSYEQYF
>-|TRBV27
CASILRRGLGRNTEAFF
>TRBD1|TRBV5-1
CASSLTGGSGGNQPQHF
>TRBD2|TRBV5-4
CASSDGTSGTTDTQYF
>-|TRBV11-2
CASSLGAGELFF
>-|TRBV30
CAWSFGGFEQFF
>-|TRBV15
CATSRDRGYEQYF
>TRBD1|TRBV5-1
CASSWTGTNTEAFF
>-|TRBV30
CAWSVPMVVYNEQFF
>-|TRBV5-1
CASSLDTAIETQYF
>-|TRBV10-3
CAISESLPTDTQYF
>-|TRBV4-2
CASSQQVGGGLGNEQFF
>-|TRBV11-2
CASSSDPLAGMGFF
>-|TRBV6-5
CASSPSGTNQPQHF
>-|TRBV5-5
CASSLVVNTEAFF
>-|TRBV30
CAWSPPSVETQYF
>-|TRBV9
CASSVDLAGYGYTF
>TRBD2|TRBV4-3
CASSQAVAGGQGEQFF
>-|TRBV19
CASSMVRDKDGYTF
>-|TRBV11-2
CASSFRRHAGGWTEAFF
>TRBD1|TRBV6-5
CASSFKGARGYGYTF
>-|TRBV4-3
CASSQGESPGTGELFF
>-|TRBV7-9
CASSPLGQRGQPQHF
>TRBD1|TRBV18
CASSPSRDRGLDGYTF
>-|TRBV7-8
CASSLGSREANYGYTF
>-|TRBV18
CASSWDTAYGYTF
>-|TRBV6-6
CASLPGGQVDTEAFF
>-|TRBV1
CTSGTSGYEQYF
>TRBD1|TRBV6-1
CASSESDRALSEQYF
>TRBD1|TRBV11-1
CASSSPRDRGLLNTGELFF
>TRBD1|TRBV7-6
CASSLGQGRTGELFF
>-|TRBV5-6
CASSLGAASTDTQYF
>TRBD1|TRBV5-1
CASSTTGAGGSGNTIYF
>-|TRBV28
CASRSAGVPYEQYF
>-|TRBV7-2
CASSLDRNVREQYF
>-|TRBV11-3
CASSLGGIGGELFF
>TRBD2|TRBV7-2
CASRTSGSSHEQYF
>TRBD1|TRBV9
CASSPSDRPAVGYTF
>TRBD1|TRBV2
CASNPTGGIGTQYF
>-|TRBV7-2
CASSLASRVGTEAFF
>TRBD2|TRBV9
CASSVSGRAGEQYF
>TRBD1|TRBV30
CAWSNDRGTGYTF
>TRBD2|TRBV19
CASSFGASGRPYNEQFF
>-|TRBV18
CASSPLQGIYEQYF